The 18 T cell receptor beta chains listed next were all sequenced from one sample in a study of cytomegalovirus exposure and HLA in healthy donors. Sequencing used immunoSEQ multiplex PCR; TCRdb keeps in-frame clones, though not all of them. The repertoire holds tens of thousands of clones, with around nine tenths as singletons. The sample consisted of PBMCs. The receptors come from a man between 18 and 29 years old in good health and CMV-seronegative.

This clone was observed a single time. The chain carries TRBV28 and TRBJ2-2, with a possible D match to TRBD1 (6 bases). The germline CDR1 and CDR2 sequences are MDHEN and SYDVKM. CDR3 length: 14 amino acids. With 8 bases removed from V and 1 base from J, the gap between germline ends came to 11 bases. CDR3 amino acids: CASLTGLNTGELFF. The CDR3 DNA follows: TGTGCCAGCCTCACAGGGTTGAACACCGGGGAGCTGTTTTTT. Supplemented by reference TRBV28 and TRBJ2-2, the full variable domain reads DVKVTQSSRYLVKRTGEKVFLECVQDMDHENMFWYRQDPGLGLRLIYFSYDVKMKEKGDIPEGYSVSREKKERFSLILESASTNQTSMYLCASLTGLNTGELFFGEGSRLTVL.

The V and J genes are TRBV6-1 and TRBJ2-3; 7 bases fit TRBD1. This CDR3 contains 14 residues. CDR1 MNHNS and CDR2 SASEGT come from the germline V gene. Unmatched junction bases numbered 6, after V lost 5 bases and J lost 4 bases. CDR3 sequence reads: CASSSRGLPDTQYF. DNA of the CDR3: TGTGCCAGCAGTTCTAGGGGGCTCCCAGATACGCAGTATTTT.

The V call is TRBV6-5, the J call TRBJ2-5, with D perhaps matching TRBD2 (5 bases). This CDR3 is built from 13 residues. V was pared by 7 bases and J by 4 bases, with 13 bases between. The germline gives CDR1 MNHEY, CDR2 SVGAGI. The CDR3 sequence is CASKGVGTETQYF. As DNA, the CDR3 is TGTGCCAGCAAGGGAGTGGGCACAGAGACCCAGTACTTC.

V gene TRBV5-4 combines with J gene TRBJ2-1; 9 nucleotides line up with TRBD2. V dropped 2 bases and J dropped 16; count of bases not matched to a gene: 13. The V gene's germline CDR1 is SGHNT and CDR2 YYREEE (reference sequence). The CDR3 length is 14 residues. The CDR3 sequence: CASSFQGVSGRKFF. CDR3 coding DNA: TGTGCCAGCAGCTTTCAGGGTGTGAGCGGGAGGAAATTCTTC.

The sample holds a few counts of this clone. This chain uses TRBV10-3 with TRBJ1-1, with D possibly matching TRBD1 (6 bases). The germline gives CDR1 ENHRY, CDR2 SYGVKD. The CDR3 is 12 residues long. Trimming took 3 bases from V and 7 from J, leaving 9 bases between them. CDR3 sequence (DNA): TGTGCCATCAGTGATGGACAGCGTGAAGCTTTCTTT. This sequence encodes CAISDGQREAFF.

This clone occurred a few times. CDR3 coding DNA: TGCGCCAGCAGCCACCTGGGGGCTACGAACACCGGGGAGCTGTTTTTT. It codes for CASSHLGATNTGELFF. The V gene is TRBV4-1, the J gene TRBJ2-2; possible D gene TRBD1, 6 bases. The V end lost 3 bases, the J end lost 0 bases, and 11 bases lay between the germline ends. This CDR3 spans 16 amino acids. Germline CDR1 MGHRA, CDR2 YSYEKL.

This clone has a single count. This sequence joins TRBV5-1 and TRBJ1-2; tentatively, D is TRBD1 (5 bases). Germline V CDR1 and CDR2: SGHRS, YFSETQ. Trimming stripped 4 bases from V and 0 bases from J, with 16 bases between. The CDR3 has 16 amino acids. The CDR3 coding sequence is TGCGCCAGCAGCGCCGAGGGTCGGGGGGCTAACTATGGCTACACCTTC. It translates to CASSAEGRGANYGYTF.

This chain connects TRBV7-9 to TRBJ2-5, with 7 bases that match TRBD2. Germline loops: CDR1 SEHNR, CDR2 FQNEAQ (reference sequence). V gave up 1 base and J gave up 5 bases; unmatched junction bases: 4. The CDR3 sequence is 14 residues long. The CDR3 sequence: CASSLGAGEETQYF. CDR3 nucleotide sequence: TGTGCCAGCAGCTTAGGGGCGGGAGAGGAGACCCAGTACTTC.

The chain couples TRBV5-1 to TRBJ2-7; possible D gene TRBD1, 6 bases. This CDR3 is built from 15 residues. The V gene's germline CDR1 is SGHRS and CDR2 YFSETQ. Trimming removed 0 bases from V and 2 bases from J, with 12 bases in between. CDR3 sequence (DNA): TGCGCCAGCAGCTTGGGGGGGACAATTACCTACGAGCAGTACTTC. Amino acid sequence: CASSLGGTITYEQYF.

This clone was counted once. The J gene is TRBJ2-1, the V gene TRBV10-2; no clear D gene. The germline V gene has CDR1 WSHSY and CDR2 SAAADI. The CDR3 consists of 12 residues. V was pared by 6 bases and J by 10 bases, with 13 bases between. CDR3 bases: TGCGCCAGCAGCGCGACTTCCGCCGAGCAGTTCTTC. It is translated as CASSATSAEQFF.

This clone has just a few counts. This sequence joins TRBV28 and TRBJ2-2; 7 bases match TRBD2. J lost 6 bases, V lost 6 bases, and 7 bases had no gene match. This CDR3 has 14 amino acids. The V gene's germline CDR1 is MDHEN and CDR2 SYDVKM. The chain's CDR3 is CASSRTSAAGELFF. DNA for the CDR3: TGTGCCAGCAGCCGTACTAGCGCGGCCGGGGAGCTGTTTTTT.

This rearrangement joins TRBV7-9 to TRBJ2-4; the D gene is possibly TRBD2 (6 bases). Germline assignment: CDR1 SEHNR and CDR2 FQNEAQ (reference sequence). The CDR3 is 15 amino acids. V lost 3 bases, J lost 6 bases, and 15 bases lay in between. CDR3 DNA sequence: TGTGCCAGCAGCTTTGGGCTAGGACTAAGAAACATTCAGTACTTC. This translates into CASSFGLGLRNIQYF.

The chain combines TRBV5-1 with TRBJ2-2, with TRBD2 identical over 9 bases. CDR1 SGHRS and CDR2 YFSETQ come from the germline V gene. The CDR3 runs to 16 residues. V shed 2 bases, J shed 0 bases, and the junction held 2 bases outside the gene matches. CDR3 residues: CASSFLAGSNTGELFF. In DNA form, the CDR3 reads TGCGCCAGCAGCTTTCTAGCGGGATCGAACACCGGGGAGCTGTTTTTT.

This chain joins TRBV28 and TRBJ2-3; TRBD1 aligns across 9 bases. Germline V gene lookup returns CDR1 MDHEN and CDR2 SYDVKM. J was trimmed by 1 base and V by 7 bases; bases with no gene match: 6. This CDR3 spans 15 amino acids. The CDR3, as DNA: TGTGCCAGCAACCCCCGGACAGGGGGCACAGATACGCAGTATTTT. This encodes CASNPRTGGTDTQYF.

V and J are TRBV15 and TRBJ2-2, with 8 bases matching TRBD2. This CDR3 region has 15 residues. Trimming took 4 bases from V and 5 from J; bases not matched to a gene: 6. Germline CDR1 is LNHNV and CDR2 is YYDKDF (reference sequence). This chain's CDR3 is CATSKALAETGELFF. The CDR3 DNA is TGTGCCACCAGCAAGGCACTAGCGGAGACCGGGGAGCTGTTTTTT.

The chain couples TRBV27 to TRBJ1-1; D ambiguous. Looked up from germline, CDR1 is MNHEY and CDR2 is SMNVEV (reference sequence). Trimming cost V 2 bases and J 1 base, with 8 bases left between them. The CDR3 sequence is 14 residues long. In nucleotides, the CDR3 is TGTGCCAGCAGTTTAGTGGCAGGGAACACTGAAGCTTTCTTT. It codes for CASSLVAGNTEAFF.

The chain links TRBV10-3 to TRBJ2-7; 12 bases match TRBD1. Per the germline V gene, CDR1 is ENHRY and CDR2 is SYGVKD. The CDR3 length is 15 residues. V trimming: 6 bases; J trimming: 7 bases; junction bases outside the gene matches: 10. The CDR3 reads CAISAGTGGFREQYF. CDR3 DNA sequence: TGTGCCATCAGCGCCGGGACAGGGGGCTTTCGAGAGCAGTACTTC.

This clone is a singleton in its sample. The chain combines TRBV5-4 with TRBJ2-5; 7 positions match TRBD2. V shed 4 bases, J shed 1 base, and the junction held 7 bases outside the gene matches. The CDR3 has 15 amino acids. The germline V gene has CDR1 SGHNT and CDR2 YYREEE (reference sequence). The CDR3 loop is CASSDRASGQETQYF. DNA for the CDR3: TGTGCCAGCAGCGACCGGGCTAGCGGCCAAGAGACCCAGTACTTC.